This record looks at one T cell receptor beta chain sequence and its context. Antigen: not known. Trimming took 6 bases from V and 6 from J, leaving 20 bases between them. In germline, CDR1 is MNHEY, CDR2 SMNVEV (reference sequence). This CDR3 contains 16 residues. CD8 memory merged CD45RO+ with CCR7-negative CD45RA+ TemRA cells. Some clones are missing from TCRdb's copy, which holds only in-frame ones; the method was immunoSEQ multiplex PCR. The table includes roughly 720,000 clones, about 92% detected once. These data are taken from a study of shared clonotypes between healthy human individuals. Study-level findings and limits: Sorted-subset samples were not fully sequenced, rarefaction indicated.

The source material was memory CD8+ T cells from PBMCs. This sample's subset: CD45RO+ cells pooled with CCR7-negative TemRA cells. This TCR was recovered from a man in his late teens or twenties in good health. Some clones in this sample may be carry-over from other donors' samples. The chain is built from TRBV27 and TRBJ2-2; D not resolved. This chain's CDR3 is CASRIDGVVVAGELFF. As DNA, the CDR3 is TGTGCCAGCAGAATTGACGGTGTAGTCGTGGCCGGGGAGCTGTTTTTT.